A single sample is the source of the 21 T cell receptor beta chains below, sequenced in a study of tumor-infiltrating lymphocytes in primary liver carcinoma (dated by TCRdb to 2015 to 2018). Without any cell sorting, total RNA and DNA were extracted together from around 18-30 mg of bulk tissue using the AllPrep DNA/RNA mini kit. Sequencing took place on an Illumina HiSeq 2500. Using a constant-region primer and ProtoScript II reverse transcriptase, TCRbeta-specific cDNA was reverse-transcribed from around 500 ng total RNA. The TCRbeta libraries were prepared through three rounds of nested multiplex PCR following a slightly modified ARM-PCR procedure. The first two PCR rounds used multiplex TRBV1-TRBV30 forward primers with a Cbeta reverse primer, each for approximately 9 cycles. The raw public data were reprocessed by TCRdb itself: fastp quality trimming at Q25, MiXCR clonotype calling, in-frame beta chains only. Entries are consolidated by CDR3 protein sequence, retaining the most common genes and DNA. For this sample there are 95,000 to 100,000 distinct CDR3 sequences; around two thirds appear just once. Around 12% of the sample belongs to the ten largest clones.

The sequencing sample was made of liver tumor tissue from sampling region 2. The sample's cell subset or site, from its label and the paper: tumor region T2, inferior pole. These receptors were taken from a woman aged 60-70 years with primary liver carcinoma and hepatitis B virus infection.

In regard to this clonotype: The conserved phenylalanine or tryptophan is not found at the CDR3 terminus, so this likely reflects a read error. V usage is TRBV11-2 and J usage is TRBJ1-5, with a weak D call TRBD1 (5 bases). The CDR3 runs 14 residues. Germline V lookup: CDR1 SGHAT, CDR2 FQNNGV. This chain's CDR3 is CASSPAGSDQPQHY. CDR3 DNA: TGTGCCAGCAGCCCGGCAGGGTCTGATCAACCCCAGCATTAT.

The V call is TRBV29-1, the J call TRBJ1-2; D gene uncertain. Trimming shortened V by 6 bases and J by 6 bases, and 17 bases separated the two germline ends. This CDR3 spans 13 amino acids. Per germline, CDR1 SQVTM and CDR2 ANQGSEA. The CDR3: CSVAQVAEDGYTF. CDR3 bases: TGCAGCGTCGCGCAGGTGGCAGAGGATGGCTACACCTTC.

Concerning this clonotype itself: Germline is not matched at one junction end, which may reflect a read error. J is TRBJ2-7 and V is TRBV11-2, with TRBD2 matching 8 bases. The CDR3 is 16 residues long. Germline assignment: CDR1 SGHAT and CDR2 FQNNGV. Here the CDR3 reads CANSYGGRTSGSERCF. The CDR3 bases are TGTGCCAACAGCTACGGCGGGAGGACCTCGGGAAGCGAGCGGTGCTTC.

On this clonotype itself: This may stem from a read error, because a much larger clone lies one nucleotide away. The V gene is TRBV7-8, the J gene TRBJ1-5; TRBD1 is a possible D gene (5 bases). The CDR3 is 15 amino acids. Germline V gives CDR1 SGHVS, CDR2 FQNEAQ. Between the trimmed V and J ends, which lost 4 bases and 2 bases, there was a span of 12 bases. CDR3 protein: CASSSVVGGNQPQHF. CDR3 sequence (DNA): TGTGCCAGCAGCTCCGTGGTAGGGGGCAATCAGCCCCAGCATTTT.

As for this clonotype: This is likely a read error, given that the CDR3 carries no conserved phenylalanine or tryptophan at its end. V is TRBV5-1 and J is TRBJ2-1, with D tentatively TRBD2 (6 bases). Germline loops: CDR1 SGHRS, CDR2 YFSETQ. The CDR3 covers 16 residues. Trimming removed 4 bases at V and 4 bases at J, with 18 bases between. The CDR3 reads CASSPSPGGTYNEQFS. Here the CDR3 DNA reads TGCGCCAGCAGCCCTAGCCCCGGGGGAACATACAATGAGCAGTTCTCC.

This clonotype was observed once. The chain is built from TRBV7-9 and TRBJ2-1; D could derive from TRBD1 or TRBD2 (5 bases each). This CDR3 has 16 residues. With 3 bases removed from V and 5 bases from J, the gap between germline ends came to 17 bases. CDR1 and CDR2 (germline): SEHNR, FQNEAQ (reference sequence). The DNA for the CDR3 is TGTGCCAGCAGCTTGAGAGGGGCAACATTAGACAATGAGCAGTTCTTC. Translating it yields CASSLRGATLDNEQFF.

About this clonotype itself: This may be a read error, as it is one base from a much larger clone. The CDR3 region has the DNA TGTGCCAGCAGTGAAGTACAACAGGGGGATGAGGAACTGTCTTTT. Its protein product is CASSEVQQGDEELSF. The J gene is TRBJ1-4, the V gene TRBV6-1; 8 bases line up with TRBD1. There are 15 residues in the CDR3. CDR1 and CDR2 from the germline V gene are MNHNS and SASEGT.

With respect to this clonotype: A read error likely explains this, since a far larger clone differs by one base. The V call is TRBV5-1, the J call TRBJ2-7, with 7 bases matching TRBD2. Germline-derived CDR1 and CDR2 are SGHRS and YFSETQ. The CDR3 covers 13 residues. This CDR3 is CASSQGLSYEQHF. The CDR3 region has the DNA TGCGCCAGCAGCCAGGGACTATCCTACGAGCAGCACTTC.

This clonotype occurred many times. A read error may produce the germline difference seen at one junction end. This rearrangement joins TRBV11-1 to TRBJ1-1; D unresolved. This CDR3 is built from 14 residues. Germline values: CDR1 SGHAT, CDR2 FQDESV (reference sequence). CDR3 sequence reads: CANSLMSLNTEAFF. CDR3 in DNA: TGTGCCAACAGCCTAATGTCCCTGAACACTGAAGCTTTCTTT.

The chain has TRBV6-5 and TRBJ1-5; tentative D call: TRBD1 (6 bases). CDR3 length equals 15 residues. The V end was cut by 10 bases, the J end by 2 bases, with 18 bases between. Germline CDR1 reads MNHEY; CDR2 reads SVGAGI. CDR3: CAIRQGQWGNQPQHF. In DNA form, the CDR3 reads TGTGCCATCAGACAAGGACAGTGGGGCAATCAGCCCCAGCATTTT.

By sample share, this clonotype is medium-sized. V and J are TRBV11-1 and TRBJ2-6; 8 nucleotides match TRBD1. Germline V gene data show CDR1 as SGHAT and CDR2 as FQDESV (reference sequence). After removal of 5 bases from V and 0 bases from J, the junction contained 9 bases not matched to a gene. The CDR3 has 18 residues. The CDR3 loop is CASSRSQDRVSGANVLTF. Here the CDR3 DNA reads TGTGCCAGCAGCCGATCACAGGACAGGGTCTCTGGGGCCAACGTCCTGACTTTC. Complete variable domain (other parts from reference TRBV11-1 and TRBJ2-6): EAEVAQSPRYKITEKSQAVAFWCDPISGHATLYWYRQILGQGPELLVQFQDESVVDDSQLPKDRFSAERLKGVDSTLKIQPAELGDSAMYLCASSRSQDRVSGANVLTFGAGSRLTVL.

The chain is built from TRBV28 and TRBJ1-5; 7 bases are shared with TRBD1. This CDR3 is 14 amino acids long. V was clipped by 10 bases and J by 2 bases; unmatched bases: 8. From germline, CDR1 is MDHEN and CDR2 SYDVKM. DNA of the CDR3: TGTGCCATCACGGGGACAGACCGCAATCAGCCCCAGCATTTT. Translated, it gives CAITGTDRNQPQHF.

Remarks on this clonotype: This may arise from a read error, as a much more abundant clone is one base away. The chain carries TRBV28 and TRBJ2-3; TRBD2 aligns across 9 bases. CDR3 size: 18 residues. The V segment lost 6 bases and the J segment 2 bases; nucleotides outside the gene matches: 15. Germline loops: CDR1 MDHEN, CDR2 SYDVKM. CDR3 protein: CASRSGGYSGGLTDTQYF. CDR3 in DNA: TGTGCCAGCAGAAGCGGCGGCTATAGCGGGGGACTCACAGATACGCAGTATTTT.

The CDR3 DNA sequence: TGTGCCAGCAGCTTAGCCCTTACATGGGAAAGTGAAAAACTGTTTTTT. It is translated as CASSLALTWESEKLFF. V and J are TRBV11-2 and TRBJ1-4; D not certain. V gave up 1 base and J gave up 7 bases, with 16 bases separating them. The germline gives CDR1 SGHAT, CDR2 FQNNGV. The CDR3 has 16 amino acids.

About this clonotype: It may be a read error: a sequence one base away is much more abundant. The rearrangement joins TRBV6-2 or TRBV6-3 to TRBJ2-3; maybe TRBD1 (5 bases). The V gene lost 8 bases and the J gene lost 2 bases, with 17 bases spanning the gap. Germline V gives CDR1 MNHEY, CDR2 SVGEGT. CDR3 size: 15 residues. DNA for the CDR3: TGTGCCAGCGGAGATCGTCAGGGAATCACAGATACGCAGTATTTT. This translates into CASGDRQGITDTQYF.

As concerns this clonotype: The junction shows a germline mismatch at one end, possibly a read error. The chain links TRBV11-2 to TRBJ2-7, with D tentatively TRBD2 (6 bases). The CDR3 is made up of 15 amino acids. Germline V lookup: CDR1 SGHAT, CDR2 FQNNGV. Written as DNA, the CDR3 is TGTGCCAGCAGCTTAGATATGGGACTTGTTCCCGAGCAGTGCTTC. Residues: CASSLDMGLVPEQCF.

As concerns this clonotype: As the CDR3 is not closed by the conserved phenylalanine or tryptophan, this likely results from a read error. The V gene is TRBV10-2, the J gene TRBJ1-1; 10 nucleotides agree with TRBD1. Germline V gene data show CDR1 as WSHSY and CDR2 as SAAADI. The CDR3 totals 13 residues. CDR3 sequence (DNA): TGCGCAAGCAGTGGGCAGACAGGGGGCGAAGCTTTCTTA. Protein product: CASSGQTGGEAFL.

This clonotype came up many times. V usage is TRBV28 and J usage is TRBJ1-2; 7 bases are shared with TRBD1. The CDR3 runs 12 residues. CDR1 MDHEN and CDR2 SYDVKM come from the germline V gene. Trimming at V came to 5 bases and at J to 7 bases, leaving 4 bases not matched to a gene. This CDR3 reads CASSPDRAGYTF. In DNA, the CDR3 is TGTGCCAGCAGTCCCGACAGGGCTGGCTACACCTTC.

A note on this clonotype: A much bigger clone sits one base away, suggesting this may be a read error. The chain employs TRBV4-1 and TRBJ1-6; 7 nucleotides match TRBD1. Germline CDR1 and CDR2: MGHRA and YSYEKL. The CDR3 covers 15 residues. The CDR3 here is CASSQERQGNSHLHF. The CDR3 nucleotides are TGCGCCAGCAGCCAAGAAAGACAGGGAAATTCACACCTCCACTTT.

This clonotype was seen ten or more times. The J gene is TRBJ2-3, the V gene TRBV5-1; no reliable D call. CDR1 is SGHRS and CDR2 is YFSETQ in the germline V gene. The CDR3 covers 11 residues. Deletions cut 2 bases from V and 6 bases from J, with 4 bases between. The CDR3 is CASSFGDTQYF. In DNA form, the CDR3 reads TGCGCCAGCAGCTTCGGGGATACGCAGTATTTT.

In regard to this clonotype: This may stem from a read error, because a much larger clone lies one nucleotide away. The chain has TRBV7-8 and TRBJ2-5; TRBD2 agrees at 11 bases. From germline, CDR1 is SGHVS and CDR2 FQNEAQ. After removal of 4 bases from V and 4 bases from J, the junction contained 11 bases not matched to a gene. This CDR3 has 17 residues. CDR3 nucleotides: TGTGCCAGCAGCTCCCGACTAGCGGGACTTTACGTAGAGACCCAGTACTTC. Amino acid sequence: CASSSRLAGLYVETQYF.